This T cell receptor (beta chain) was found in a study of tumor-infiltrating lymphocytes in primary liver carcinoma. Study-level background: Stage T1-T3 N0M0 and a size of roughly 4 to 10 cm characterized the tumors.

A primer in the constant region served to generate TCR beta cDNA from 500 ng of total RNA. Three nested multiplex PCR rounds, a slightly modified ARM-PCR, produced the libraries for TCR beta. TRBV1-TRBV30 forward primers paired with a C-beta reverse primer were used in the first two PCR rounds, which ran approximately 10 cycles each. Each CDR3 protein is one row after TCRdb ran MiXCR on the multiplex PCR reads. This table has 330,000 or so distinct CDR3 sequences, around 60% appearing once. It was unsorted whole blood that yielded blood RNA, and germline DNA was also extracted. Patients had chronic HBV infection and were treatment-naive. Points on this clonotype: As yet, its antigen is unknown.

Study findings and constraints: Tumors reached a significantly greater top-250-clone fraction than blood did (p = 0.039). The study used bulk unsorted samples and so did not compare CD4+ and CD8+ repertoires.

CDR1 is SGHTA, CDR2 FQGNSA, per germline. V lost 5 bases, J lost 2 bases, and 5 bases stayed unmatched. CDR3 length equals 14 residues. This sequence was found in a man aged 35-49 years with primary liver carcinoma and hepatitis B virus infection. Material: peripheral blood. The V call is TRBV7-2, the J call TRBJ2-7; 8 nucleotides align to TRBD1. The CDR3 DNA follows: TGTGCCAGCAGCCTAACGACAGGGGCCTACGAGCAGTACTTC. Translated, it gives CASSLTTGAYEQYF. Filled out from reference TRBV7-2 and TRBJ2-7, the complete variable domain reads GAGVSQSPSNKVTEKGKDVELRCDPISGHTALYWYRQSLGQGLEFLIYFQGNSAPDKSGLPSDRFSAERTGGSVSTLTIQRTQQEDSAVYLCASSLTTGAYEQYFGPGTRLTVT.